This T cell receptor (beta chain) was identified in a study of Ad26.COV2.S vaccination and SARS-CoV-2 variants. General observations from the study: There was reportedly substantial breadth in spike-specific CD8+ and CD4+ T cell responses after vaccination. Breadth measured for non-spike TCRs was similar across vaccine and placebo recipients. There was a possibility that the TCR breadth and depth analyses underestimated total T cell responses.

Measured with immunoSEQ multiplex PCR; TCRdb has only the in-frame clones, and not every one. This table has roughly 400,000 clones, 70% to 90% appearing once. Notes on this clone: Its antigen is not known.

Treatment indicated: about 20 received Ad26.COV2.S at low or high dose, single or two shots; about 5 received placebo; per-sample allocation not given. Sampling was done on day 63 after the first vaccine or placebo injection. The vaccine delivered Wuhan-strain SARS-CoV-2 spike through an Ad26 vector. Sequenced here: peripheral blood, sampled in a trial of Ad26.COV2.S vaccine versus placebo. The sequence was collected from a person aged 18-65 years who received the Ad26.COV2.S COVID-19 vaccine or a placebo.

This CDR3 is CASSFGGTNPNQPQHF. Here the CDR3 DNA reads TGTGCCAGCAGCTTTGGGGGAACGAACCCCAATCAGCCCCAGCATTTT. This chain uses TRBV5-4 with TRBJ1-5; D is perhaps TRBD1 (5 bases). V was shortened by 2 bases and J by 3 bases, with 15 bases between the two germline ends. The CDR3 covers 16 residues. Per germline, CDR1 SGHNT and CDR2 YYREEE (reference sequence). Full variable domain (missing parts from reference TRBV5-4 and TRBJ1-5): ETGVTQSPTHLIKTRGQQVTLRCSSQSGHNTVSWYQQALGQGPQFIFQYYREEENGRGNFPPRFSGLQFPNYSSELNVNALELDDSALYLCASSFGGTNPNQPQHFGDGTRLSIL.